This TCR beta chain was profiled in a study of cytomegalovirus exposure and HLA in healthy donors. Regarding the study as a whole: Certain sequence variants were highly shared and formed a cluster, and this cluster was likely a sequencing artifact.

Regarding this clone: The antigen is unknown.

Primers: 60 Vbeta forward and 13 Jbeta reverse. Profiled with immunoSEQ multiplex PCR; TCRdb holds only in-frame clones, not every one. Of hundreds of thousands of clones in the sample, around 73% were seen once. The CDR3 totals 13 residues. Between the trimmed V and J ends, which lost 3 bases and 8 bases, there was a span of 11 bases. From germline, CDR1 is WNHNN and CDR2 SYGVQD (reference sequence). The source of this sequence is a male donor in good health and CMV-seronegative. The chain is built from TRBV10-1 and TRBJ2-1; perhaps TRBD1 as D (6 bases). Sequences were obtained from PBMCs. Here the CDR3 reads CASSDQGLDEQFF. As DNA, the CDR3 is TGCGCCAGCAGTGATCAGGGGCTGGATGAGCAGTTCTTC.